The T cell receptor (beta chain) described here comes from a study of cytomegalovirus exposure and HLA in healthy donors. Study as a whole: As released early, the data held 70 million to 95 million unique TCRs from HLA-typed donors. Study-level points and caveats: The authors judged a highly shared variant cluster likely a sequencing artifact.

Primers: 60 Vbeta forward and 13 Jbeta reverse. Sequencing used immunoSEQ multiplex PCR; TCRdb keeps in-frame clones, though not all of them. The profile shows about 94,000 clones, around 76% of them singletons. V shed 5 bases, J shed 5 bases, and the junction held 5 bases outside the gene matches. In germline, CDR1 is SNHLY, CDR2 FYNNEI. This CDR3 has 14 residues. This clone was seen only a few times. Its target is not known. The material sequenced was PBMCs. The clonotype was recovered from a man in his forties or fifties in good health and CMV-seropositive. V gene TRBV2 combines with J gene TRBJ1-5; 8 bases agree with TRBD1. CDR3 amino acids: CASSFTGGDQPQHF. DNA for the CDR3: TGTGCCAGCAGTTTTACAGGGGGGGATCAGCCCCAGCATTTT.